The source of this TCR beta chain is a study of blood T cell repertoires in COVID-19. Study as a whole: Sources were T cells, B-cell-depleted T cells, or PBMCs; the material itself was cDNA or gDNA.

Profiling relied on immunoSEQ multiplex PCR, and the TCRdb table lists in-frame clones only, not all of them. The sample holds some 270,000 clones, about 82% seen once. CDR3 length: 15 amino acids. Germline V gives CDR1 SEHNR, CDR2 FQNEAQ (reference sequence). The V and J ends lost 5 bases and 1 base respectively, with 15 bases between them. This clone occurred once. Sequenced material: PBMCs or T cells enriched from blood (not recorded which). This TCR was sampled from a woman between 45 and 60 years old with acute COVID-19. The chain joins TRBV7-9 to TRBJ2-7, with a possible D match to TRBD2 (5 bases). The CDR3 nucleotides are TGTGCCAGCAGCGACGGGTCTAGCCCTTCCTACGAGCAGTACTTC. Translating it yields CASSDGSSPSYEQYF.